This is a list of T cell receptor beta chains from one sample in a study of cytomegalovirus exposure and HLA in healthy donors. Clones were sequenced by immunoSEQ multiplex PCR, and TCRdb holds only the in-frame ones, with some missing. The sample includes about 190,000 clones, 87% of them seen just once. Sequencing was carried out using PBMCs. The receptors shown here come from a boy aged 2 to 10 in good health and CMV-seronegative. Both conserved end residues are part of each CDR3. Fields, in order: V gene, J gene, D gene, clone size, CDR3 DNA, CDR3 protein. A D gene is named only where the DNA matches it firmly. Not all rows give a size; the values are once, few, many and, for expanded clones, a class.

>TRBV6-1|TRBJ1-3|TRBD1|.
TGTGCCAGCAGCCCCCGGGACAGGGGAAACACCATATATTTT
CASSPRDRGNTIYF
>TRBV7-8|TRBJ1-1|TRBD1|.
TGTGCCAGCAGCTTATACACCAGACAGGGTTTGACTGAAGCTTTCTTT
CASSLYTRQGLTEAFF
>TRBV30|TRBJ1-3|.|few
TGTGCCTGGTTGGGAGAGACCCGGAACACCATATATTTT
CAWLGETRNTIYF
>TRBV9|TRBJ2-2|.|once
TGTGCCAGCAGCGTCGGGACTTTGAACACCGGGGAGCTGTTTTTT
CASSVGTLNTGELFF
>TRBV30|TRBJ2-7|TRBD2|.
TGTGCCTGGAGTATCGGACTAGCGGGGGGCGAGCAGTACTTC
CAWSIGLAGGEQYF
>TRBV28|TRBJ1-1|.|.
TGTGCCAGCAGTAGACATTATGAAGCTTTCTTT
CASSRHYEAFF
>TRBV27|TRBJ2-7|.|.
TGTGCCAGCAACACAAACCCTCCGGCTGACGATCAGGGGAATTGGTTC
CASNTNPPADDQGNWF
>TRBV9|TRBJ2-1|TRBD2|.
TGTGCCAGCAGTGCAACTAGCGGGGTCTACAATGAGCAGTTCTTC
CASSATSGVYNEQFF
>TRBV20-1|TRBJ2-1|.|.
TGCAGTCCTCCGAGCGCTGAGCAGTTCTTC
CSPPSAEQFF
>TRBV6-5|TRBJ1-2|.|.
TGTGCCAGCAGCCCTACAGGGATAGGGTACTATGGCTACACCTTC
CASSPTGIGYYGYTF
>TRBV5-4|TRBJ2-2|.|few
TGTGCCAGCAGGTCCTCGGGAGCCTACACCGGGGAGCTGTTTTTT
CASRSSGAYTGELFF
>TRBV19|TRBJ1-4|.|.
TGTGCCAGTAGTATACCAGGGCTCTCTGAAAAACTGTTTTTT
CASSIPGLSEKLFF
>TRBV5-1|TRBJ2-7|.|.
TGCGCCAGCTTCCCGCTAAGGCTAGACGGCGAGCAGTACTTC
CASFPLRLDGEQYF
>TRBV5-1|TRBJ1-1|.|many
TGCGCCAGCAGCTCCTATACCCCAGGGGTATCTGAAGCTTTCTTT
CASSSYTPGVSEAFF